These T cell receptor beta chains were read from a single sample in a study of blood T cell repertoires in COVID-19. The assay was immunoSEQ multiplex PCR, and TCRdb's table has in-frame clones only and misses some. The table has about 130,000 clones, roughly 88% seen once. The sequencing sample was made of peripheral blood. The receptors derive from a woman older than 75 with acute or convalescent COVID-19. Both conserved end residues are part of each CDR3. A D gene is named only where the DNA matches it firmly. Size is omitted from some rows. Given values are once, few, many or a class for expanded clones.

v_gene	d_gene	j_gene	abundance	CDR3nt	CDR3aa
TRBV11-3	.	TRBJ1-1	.	TGTGCCAGCAGCTATGGGGGGGGAACTGAAGCTTTCTTT	CASSYGGGTEAFF
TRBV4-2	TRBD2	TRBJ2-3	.	TGTGCCAGCAGCCCAGGGACTAGCGGGAGGGCCCAGGATACGCAGTATTTT	CASSPGTSGRAQDTQYF
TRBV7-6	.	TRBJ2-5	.	TGTGCCAGCAGCCCTTCTGAGACCCAGTACTTC	CASSPSETQYF
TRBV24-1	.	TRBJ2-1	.	TGTGCCACCAGTGACCTGACTACGAATGAGCAGTTCTTC	CATSDLTTNEQFF
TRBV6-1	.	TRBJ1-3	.	TGTGCCAGCAGTGGCCTTTCGGGGGGGCCGGGAAACACCATATATTTT	CASSGLSGGPGNTIYF
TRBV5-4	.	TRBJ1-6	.	TGTGCCAGCAGCTTGGAAAGGGGTTCGGCACCCCTCCACTTT	CASSLERGSAPLHF
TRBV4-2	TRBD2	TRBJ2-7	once	TGTGCCAGCAGCCAAGAAGCTGAGCGGGGAGGTGAGCAGTACTTC	CASSQEAERGGEQYF
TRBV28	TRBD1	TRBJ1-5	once	TGTGCCAGCAATATTGGGACAGGGTATCAGCCCCAGCATTTT	CASNIGTGYQPQHF
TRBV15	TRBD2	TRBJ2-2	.	TGTGCCACCAGCAGAGTTCCGCTAGCGGGAGGCACCGGGGAGCTGTTTTTT	CATSRVPLAGGTGELFF
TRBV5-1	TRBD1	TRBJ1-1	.	TGCGCCAGCGGGACAGGGGCCTCTCTGAACACTGAAGCTTTCTTT	CASGTGASLNTEAFF
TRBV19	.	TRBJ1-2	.	TGTGCCACCGGGGGTTTCGATGGCTACACCTTC	CATGGFDGYTF
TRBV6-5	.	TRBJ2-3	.	TGTGCCCCCAGCGCGGGCCGCACAGATACGCAGTATTTT	CAPSAGRTDTQYF
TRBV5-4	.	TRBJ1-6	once	TGTGCCGGCAGCGGGCAGCAGAGCTCCTATAATTCACCCCTCCACTTT	CAGSGQQSSYNSPLHF
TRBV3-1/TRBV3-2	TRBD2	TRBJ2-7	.	TGTGCCAGCAGCCAAGAGCGACTAGCGGGTTCCTACGAGCAGTACTTC	CASSQERLAGSYEQYF
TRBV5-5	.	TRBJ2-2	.	TGTGCCAGCAGCTTGCCACCGCTAGCGAACACCGGGGAGCTGTTTTTT	CASSLPPLANTGELFF
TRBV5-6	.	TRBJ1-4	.	TGTGCCAGCAGCTGGGCAGGGGCTAATGAAAAACTGTTTTTT	CASSWAGANEKLFF
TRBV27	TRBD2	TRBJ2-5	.	TGTGCCAGCAGCCCTAGCGGGAGGGCAGAGACCCAGTACTTC	CASSPSGRAETQYF
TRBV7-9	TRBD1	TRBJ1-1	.	TGTGCCAGCAGCTTCGGACAGGGAGCTTTCTTT	CASSFGQGAFF
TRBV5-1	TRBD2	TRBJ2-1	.	TGCGCCAGCAGCTGGGGGGGAACCTACAATGAGCAGTTCTTC	CASSWGGTYNEQFF
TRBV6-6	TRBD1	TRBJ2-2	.	TGTGCCAGCAGTTACTTTCCGGGACAGGGGACCGGGGAGCTGTTTTTT	CASSYFPGQGTGELFF
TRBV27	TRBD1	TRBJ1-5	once	TGTGCCAGCAGTACGACAGGGGGCGGTCATCAGCCCCAGCATTTT	CASSTTGGGHQPQHF
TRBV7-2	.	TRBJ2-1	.	TGTGCCAGCAGCCCCGATGGGGGGACCTACAATGAGCAGTTCTTC	CASSPDGGTYNEQFF
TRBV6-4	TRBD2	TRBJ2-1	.	TGTGCCAGTCCAGCCCTAGCGGGTATAGCGTACAATGAGCAGTTCTTC	CASPALAGIAYNEQFF
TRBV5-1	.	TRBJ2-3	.	TGCGCCGCCAGACAGGACCAGGCAGATACGCAGTATTTT	CAARQDQADTQYF
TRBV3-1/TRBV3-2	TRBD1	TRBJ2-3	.	TGTGCCAGCAGCCCGGGACAGGGTGTTGGTACGCAGTATTTT	CASSPGQGVGTQYF
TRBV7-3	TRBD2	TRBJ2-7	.	TGTGCCAGCAGCCCCTCAGCGGGGTTCCTCTACGAGCAGTACTTC	CASSPSAGFLYEQYF
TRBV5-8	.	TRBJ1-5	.	TGTGCCAGCAGTCACCCCGGAGGGGGGGTCAATCAGCCCCAGCATTTT	CASSHPGGGVNQPQHF
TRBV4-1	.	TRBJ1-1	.	TGCGCCAGCAGCCTGGGGGGTTTGAGAAACACTGAAGCTTTCTTT	CASSLGGLRNTEAFF
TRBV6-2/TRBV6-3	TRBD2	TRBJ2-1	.	TGTGCCAGCAGTTACGGACTAGCGGGGGGCTTCAATGAGCAGTTCTTC	CASSYGLAGGFNEQFF
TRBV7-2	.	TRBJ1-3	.	TGTGCCAGCAGCCGGGACTCCTCTGGAAACACCATATATTTT	CASSRDSSGNTIYF
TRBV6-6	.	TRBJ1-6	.	TGTGCCAGCAGCCCCGACAGGAATAATTCACCCCTCCACTTT	CASSPDRNNSPLHF
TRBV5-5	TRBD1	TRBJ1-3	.	TGTGCCAGCAGCTGGGGGACAGGTCTCTCTGGAAACACCATATATTTT	CASSWGTGLSGNTIYF
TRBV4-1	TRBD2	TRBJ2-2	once	TGCGCCAGCAGCTTAAGGACTAGCGGAAACACCGGGGAGCTGTTTTTT	CASSLRTSGNTGELFF
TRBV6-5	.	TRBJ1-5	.	TGTGCCAGCAGGAGTCCGGGGGGAGGCAATCAGCCCCAGCATTTT	CASRSPGGGNQPQHF
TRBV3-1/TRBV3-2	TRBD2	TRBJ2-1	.	TGTGCCAGCAGCCGCGGACTAGCGGGAGTCAATGAGCAGTTCTTC	CASSRGLAGVNEQFF
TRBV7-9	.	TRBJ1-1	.	TGTGCCAGCAGCCCCACAGGGCCCACTGAAGCTTTCTTT	CASSPTGPTEAFF
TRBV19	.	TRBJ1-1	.	TGTGCCAGTAGTACTAACCACGAGAACACTGAAGCTTTCTTT	CASSTNHENTEAFF
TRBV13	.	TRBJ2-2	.	TGTGCCAGCAGCCCTCAATCAGGAGGCGGGACCGGGGAGCTGTTTTTT	CASSPQSGGGTGELFF
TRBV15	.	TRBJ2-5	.	TGTGCCACCAGGCAAGACACCCAAGAGACCCAGTACTTC	CATRQDTQETQYF
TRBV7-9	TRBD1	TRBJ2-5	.	TGTGCCAGCAGCTTACAGGGGGCGGCACAAGAGACCCAGTACTTC	CASSLQGAAQETQYF
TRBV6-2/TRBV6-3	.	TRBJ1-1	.	TGTGCCAGCAGTTACGGGGGCTTGAACACTGAAGCTTTCTTT	CASSYGGLNTEAFF
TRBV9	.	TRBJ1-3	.	TGTGCCAGCAGCGTAGTGGGAGGGGCGGGAAACACCATATATTTT	CASSVVGGAGNTIYF
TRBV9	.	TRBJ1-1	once	TGTGCCAGCAGCGAGGGCGTAGCGGACACTGAAGCTTTCTTT	CASSEGVADTEAFF
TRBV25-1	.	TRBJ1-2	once	TGTGCCAGCAGTGATTGGCAGGACTATGGCTACACCTTC	CASSDWQDYGYTF
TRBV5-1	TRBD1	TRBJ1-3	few	TGCGCCAGCAGCTTGGGACAGGGTCGCTCTGGAAACACCATATATTTT	CASSLGQGRSGNTIYF
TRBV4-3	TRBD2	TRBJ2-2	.	TGCGCCAGCAGACAAACTAGCGGGGGGGCCTACACCGGGGAGCTGTTTTTT	CASRQTSGGAYTGELFF
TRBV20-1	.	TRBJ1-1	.	TGCAGTGCTAGTCGAGGGCAGCTGAACACTGAAGCTTTCTTT	CSASRGQLNTEAFF
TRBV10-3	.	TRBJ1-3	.	TGTGCCATCAGGCCCGTAGAGGCCTCTGGAAACACCATATATTTT	CAIRPVEASGNTIYF
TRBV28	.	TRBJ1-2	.	TGTGCCAGCAGTTCCAACGGACAGCTGTCCTATGGCTACACCTTC	CASSSNGQLSYGYTF
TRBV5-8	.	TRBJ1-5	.	TGTGCCAGCGGTGACAGATATAGCAATCAGCCCCAGCATTTT	CASGDRYSNQPQHF